This record looks at one T cell receptor beta chain sequence and its context. It lacks a known antigen. Nothing much larger sits one base from this clone, and base qualities are not available. The CDR3 regions of human TCRbeta chains were analyzed by immunosequencing. Regarding the original processing steps: Repertoire TCRs were matched against a reference library of SARS-CoV-2-specific TCRs generated with the MIRA antigen-specificity platform. Breadth was defined as the fraction of unique TCRs that were SARS-CoV-2-associated, and depth was defined as the fraction of total T cells that were SARS-CoV-2-associated. Each spike-specific TCR was assigned to its reactive spike region and to a CD4 or CD8 class using the MIRA data. Log10-transformed breadth and depth values were compared by one-way ANOVA with Sidak's multiple comparisons tests. The immuneACCESS repertoire file appears here via TCRdb, limited to in-frame rearrangements. These files lack a portion of the clones; in checked studies, under half of the deficit traces to unresolved V genes, and the cause of the others is not known. V and J calls and clone size are as listed in that table; D and trimming were resolved from the DNA. Across this sample there are tens of thousands of clones, with 85% to 90% seen only once. Approximately 7% of the sample lies in the top ten.

Via the germline V gene, CDR1 is SGHTA and CDR2 FQGNSA. The CDR3, from cysteine to phenylalanine, totals 13 residues. Only the CDR3 part of the read is kept: 39 bases, read in frame from the first base. Trimming at the junction amounts to 8 bases on V and 5 bases on J, and the germline ends lie 10 bases apart. This specimen comes from a study of T cell responses to AZD1222 COVID-19 vaccine (dated by TCRdb to the early 2020s). About the study as a whole: AZD1222 recipients with second doses at about 4 weeks or about 12 weeks were pooled, because spike-specific TCR depth and breadth did not differ between schedules. Trial participants were enrolled by age into 18-55, 56-69 and 70-plus year subgroups, with roughly 160, 29 and 62 TCR-sequenced participants respectively. TCR sequencing covered over 230 trial participants: 207 given two doses of AZD1222 and 26 given two doses of MenACWY control vaccine.

This specimen's time point label, per the study, means: baseline before first vaccination. The vaccinee samples were drawn from two UK trials, COV001 and COV002, one of which was a single-blind randomized controlled phase 2/3 trial testing AZD1222 (ChAdOx1 nCoV-19) in healthy adults. Trial participant PBMC samples were collected at day 0 and day 28 after the second dose for TCRbeta chain sequencing. Here is what the overall study found, with its caveats: Participants were mostly white British, with more females than males. The authors suggested clonal diversity may have been underestimated. Epitopes outside the regions mutated in the B.1.351 and B.1.1.7 variants were reportedly recognized by nearly half of the unique spike-specific TCRs. Because no day 14 peak-response samples were available, the repertoires could be characterized only after the peak T cell response. Conclusions about previously exposed vaccinees are limited because only a handful of AZD1222 recipients were SARS-CoV-2 seropositive at baseline. Vaccine-associated CD4 TCRs spanned the whole spike protein, with dominant responses in regions 160-218 and 743-854. Spike-specific TCR breadth and depth rose significantly after two AZD1222 doses compared with day 0 and with MenACWY recipients. The 56-69-year group was small, and its depth increase did not reach significance, likely because of low power.

This receptor was obtained from an adult in good health. This specimen consisted of peripheral blood, obtained on day 0 of AZD1222 vaccination. The chain couples TRBV7-2 to TRBJ1-6, with the D gene too uncertain to name. The DNA is as follows: TGTGCCAGCGTCACAGCCAATAATTCACCCCTCCACTTT. It encodes CASVTANNSPLHF.